The source of this T cell receptor (beta chain) is a study of blood T cell repertoires in COVID-19. Study in general: Acute and convalescent COVID-19 samples came from the United States, Italy and Spain.

Using immunoSEQ multiplex PCR, the repertoire was profiled, and TCRdb retains in-frame clones only, with some absent. Counted here are 130,000 or so clones, 70% to 85% occurring once; the ten biggest clones make up around 3.1%. This clone was observed a few times. Specimen: peripheral blood. The TCR was taken from a woman aged 80 or over with acute or convalescent COVID-19.

CDR3 sequence reads: CASSAGQSNSLNYGYTF. The CDR3 DNA sequence: TGTGCCAGCAGCGCGGGACAGTCCAATTCCCTAAACTATGGCTACACCTTC. The genes are TRBV9 and TRBJ1-2; 7 bases fit TRBD1. CDR3 size: 17 residues. Germline CDR1 reads SGDLS; CDR2 reads YYNGEE. V lost 3 bases to trimming and J lost 2 bases; unmatched junction nucleotides: 13.